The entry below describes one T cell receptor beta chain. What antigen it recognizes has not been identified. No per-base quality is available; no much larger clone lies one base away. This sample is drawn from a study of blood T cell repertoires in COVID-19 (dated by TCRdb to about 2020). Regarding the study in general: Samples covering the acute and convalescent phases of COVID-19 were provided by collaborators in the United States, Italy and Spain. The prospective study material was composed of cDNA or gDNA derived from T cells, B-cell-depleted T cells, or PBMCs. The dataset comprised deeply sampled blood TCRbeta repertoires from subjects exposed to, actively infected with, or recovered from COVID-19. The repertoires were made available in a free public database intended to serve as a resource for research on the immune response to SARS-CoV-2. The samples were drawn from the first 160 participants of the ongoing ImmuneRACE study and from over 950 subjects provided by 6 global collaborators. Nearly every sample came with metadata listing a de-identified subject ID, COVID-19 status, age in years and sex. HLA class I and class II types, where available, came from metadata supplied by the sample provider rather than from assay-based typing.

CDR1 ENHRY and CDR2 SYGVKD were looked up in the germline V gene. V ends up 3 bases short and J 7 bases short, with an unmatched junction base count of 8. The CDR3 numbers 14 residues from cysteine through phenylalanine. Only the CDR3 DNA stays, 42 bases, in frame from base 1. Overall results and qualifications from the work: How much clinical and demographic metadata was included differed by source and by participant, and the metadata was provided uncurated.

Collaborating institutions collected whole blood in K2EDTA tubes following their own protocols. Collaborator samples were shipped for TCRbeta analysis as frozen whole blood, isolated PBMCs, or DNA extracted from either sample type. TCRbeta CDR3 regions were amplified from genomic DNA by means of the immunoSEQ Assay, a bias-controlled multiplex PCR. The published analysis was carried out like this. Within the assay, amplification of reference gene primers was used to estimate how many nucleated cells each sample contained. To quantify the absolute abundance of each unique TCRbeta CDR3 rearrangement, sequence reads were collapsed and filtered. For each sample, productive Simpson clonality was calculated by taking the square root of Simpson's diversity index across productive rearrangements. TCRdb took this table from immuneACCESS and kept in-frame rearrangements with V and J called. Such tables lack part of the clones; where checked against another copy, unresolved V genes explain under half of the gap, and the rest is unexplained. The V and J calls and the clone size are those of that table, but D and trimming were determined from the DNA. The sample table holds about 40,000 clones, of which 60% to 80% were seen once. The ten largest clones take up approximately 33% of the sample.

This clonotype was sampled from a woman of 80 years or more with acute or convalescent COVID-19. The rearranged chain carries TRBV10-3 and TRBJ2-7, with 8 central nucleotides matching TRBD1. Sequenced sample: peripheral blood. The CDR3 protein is CAISDTTGGREQYF. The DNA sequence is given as TGTGCCATCAGTGATACCACAGGGGGTAGAGAGCAGTACTTC.